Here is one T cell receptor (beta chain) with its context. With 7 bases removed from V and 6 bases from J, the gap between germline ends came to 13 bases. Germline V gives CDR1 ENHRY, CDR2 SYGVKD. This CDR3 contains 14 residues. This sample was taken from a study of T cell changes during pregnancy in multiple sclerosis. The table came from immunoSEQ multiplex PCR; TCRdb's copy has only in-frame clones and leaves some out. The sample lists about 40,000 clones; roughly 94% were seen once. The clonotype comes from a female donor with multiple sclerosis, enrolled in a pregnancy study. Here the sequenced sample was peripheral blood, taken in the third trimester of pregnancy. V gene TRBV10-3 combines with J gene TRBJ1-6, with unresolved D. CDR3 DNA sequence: TGTGCCATCACGGGAACAGCTAGTAATTCACCCCTCCACTTT. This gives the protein CAITGTASNSPLHF.